This T cell receptor beta chain was identified during a study of shared clonotypes between healthy human individuals. The wider study: Donors were a couple of women and a few men aged 18 to 49.

Data came from immunoSEQ multiplex PCR; TCRdb stores just in-frame clones and leaves some out. The table includes millions of clones, about 94% detected once. V was pared by 1 base and J by 8 bases, with 7 bases of the junction left unmatched. CDR1 is MNHNS, CDR2 SASEGT, per germline. The CDR3 is 15 residues long. Points from the study as a whole: In general, naive subsets displayed greater estimated richness than memory subsets did.

Worth noting for this clone: Its antigen remains unidentified.

CD45RO-negative, CCR7-selected cells formed the naive CD8 fraction, which excluded terminally differentiated effector memory CD45RA+ cells. This sequence joins TRBV6-1 and TRBJ2-1, with 8 bases that match TRBD1. The receptor comes from a man aged 18 to 30 in good health. The sequencing sample was made of naive CD8+ T cells sorted from blood. The CDR3 sequence is CASSEGTGIYDEQFF. CDR3 nucleotides: TGTGCCAGCAGTGAAGGGACAGGGATTTACGATGAGCAGTTCTTC.